This TCR beta chain was observed in a study of response to subunit inactivated influenza vaccine. Losses at the gene ends were 4 bases for V and 2 bases for J; bases not matched to a gene: 7. The CDR3 has 15 residues. Germline CDR1 PRHDT, CDR2 FYEKMQ (reference sequence). The study's findings and limits: Authors suggested few new T cells are recruited by each seasonal influenza vaccination.

A single record per CDR3 protein comes from TCRdb applying MiXCR to the RT-PCR reads. The sample lists over 150,000 distinct CDR3 sequences; about 10% were seen once. For this clonotype: As yet, its antigen is unknown.

The chain carries TRBV13 and TRBJ2-5, with TRBD2 matching 7 bases. This TCR derives from a man aged 45 to 75 who received an inactivated influenza vaccine. Sequences were derived from CD8+ T cells sorted from PBMCs, sampled around 25 months after vaccination. The CDR3 reads CASSSKKGLQETQYF. The CDR3 DNA follows: TGTGCCAGCAGCTCAAAGAAGGGACTACAAGAGACCCAGTACTTC.